This TCR beta chain stems from a study of T cell responses to AZD1222 COVID-19 vaccine. Across the whole study: Second-dose recipients at about 4 or about 12 weeks were treated as one pooled group.

The method was immunoSEQ multiplex PCR; TCRdb's version includes in-frame clones alone and lacks a portion of them. This table holds over 150,000 clones, roughly 87% found once. Of note for this clone: Its antigen is as yet unknown.

The CDR3 covers 15 residues. J gave up 8 bases and V 0 bases, and 4 bases lay outside the gene matches. Germline V gives CDR1 SGHDN, CDR2 FVKESK. Study-wide points: Donors skewed white British and female; clonal diversity was possibly underestimated. Rises in breadth and depth of Spike-specific TCRs came after two AZD1222 doses. As reported, nearly half of all spike-specific TCRs target variant regions that are unmutated.

The chain couples TRBV14 to TRBJ1-6; 7 nucleotides match TRBD1. The TCR sequence derives from an adult in good health. Sequences were derived from peripheral blood, sampled on day 0 of AZD1222 vaccination. The DNA of the CDR3 is TGTGCCAGCAGCCAAGATCCAGACAGGGATTCACCCCTCCACTTT. It codes for CASSQDPDRDSPLHF.